This T cell receptor (beta chain) was recovered during a study of T cell changes during pregnancy in multiple sclerosis. The table came from immunoSEQ multiplex PCR; TCRdb's copy has only in-frame clones and leaves some out. The repertoire holds around 42,000 clones, with 80% to 90% as singletons. A few counts support this clone. The TCR comes from a female donor in good health, enrolled as a control in a pregnancy study. The source material was peripheral blood, sampled in the first trimester of pregnancy.

The CDR3 loop reads CASRTGQSYTGELFF. The CDR3 DNA sequence: TGTGCCAGCAGAACCGGACAGTCTTACACCGGGGAGCTGTTTTTT. The chain has TRBV13 and TRBJ2-2, with a possible D match to TRBD1 (6 bases). The CDR3 is made up of 15 amino acids. Germline V gene sequence: CDR1 PRHDT, CDR2 FYEKMQ (reference sequence). Trimming cost V 6 bases and J 3 bases, with 14 bases left between them.